The 10 T cell receptor beta chains reported below all come from one sample, sequenced in a study of CD8 T cells in ankylosing spondylitis. MiXCR, applied by TCRdb to the 5' RACE reads, yields one record per CDR3 protein. Among 300,000 to 400,000 distinct CDR3 sequences listed, approximately 14% were seen once. Sequenced sample: blood, either unsorted or a sorted T cell fraction (not recorded which). Receptors originate from a male donor with ankylosing spondylitis or in good health (not recorded which).

The sample holds a few counts of this clonotype. The genes are TRBV5-1 and TRBJ1-6, with 7 bases fitting TRBD1. J was trimmed by 3 bases and V by 0 bases; bases with no gene match: 9. Germline CDR1 is SGHRS and CDR2 is YFSETQ. The CDR3 length is 18 residues. The CDR3 DNA follows: TGCGCCAGCAGCTTGGCTCCGGACAGGACGAACTATAATTCACCCCTCCACTTT. It codes for CASSLAPDRTNYNSPLHF. The whole variable domain, filled in from reference TRBV5-1 and TRBJ1-6, reads KAGVTQTPRYLIKTRGQQVTLSCSPISGHRSVSWYQQTPGQGLQFLFEYFSETQRNKGNFPGRFSGRQFSNSRSEMNVSTLELGDSALYLCASSLAPDRTNYNSPLHFGNGTRLTVT.

The J gene is TRBJ2-1, the V gene TRBV5-1, with 8 bases lining up with TRBD2. Germline lookup yields CDR1 SGHRS and CDR2 YFSETQ. Trimming at V came to 1 base and at J to 6 bases, leaving 6 bases not matched to a gene. The CDR3 extends over 15 amino acids. In DNA, the CDR3 is TGCGCCAGCAGCTTGTCGCTAGCGGGCAGCAATGAGCAGTTCTTC. It is translated as CASSLSLAGSNEQFF. Complete variable domain (other parts from reference TRBV5-1 and TRBJ2-1): KAGVTQTPRYLIKTRGQQVTLSCSPISGHRSVSWYQQTPGQGLQFLFEYFSETQRNKGNFPGRFSGRQFSNSRSEMNVSTLELGDSALYLCASSLSLAGSNEQFFGPGTRLTVL.

This clonotype was counted a few times. The J gene is TRBJ1-4, the V gene TRBV11-2, with D perhaps TRBD1 (5 bases). This CDR3 spans 14 amino acids. V lost 0 bases, J lost 8 bases, and 10 bases lay in between. Per the germline V gene, CDR1 is SGHAT and CDR2 is FQNNGV. The CDR3 sequence is CASSLDNGGEKLFF. In DNA form, the CDR3 reads TGTGCCAGCAGCTTAGATAATGGGGGGGAAAAACTGTTTTTT.

In its sample, this clonotype was seen many times. In DNA, the CDR3 is TGTGCCAGCAGTTCCGGGACAGGGGGCACTGAAGCTTTCTTT. Amino acid sequence: CASSSGTGGTEAFF. V gene TRBV6-5 combines with J gene TRBJ1-1, with 11 bases aligning to TRBD1. The CDR3 sequence is 14 residues long. The germline CDR1 and CDR2 sequences are MNHEY and SVGAGI. Trimming at V came to 4 bases and at J to 4 bases, leaving 2 bases not matched to a gene.

The V and J genes are TRBV19 and TRBJ2-1, with 9 bases lining up with TRBD2. J was trimmed by 11 bases and V by 2 bases; bases with no gene match: 13. This CDR3 spans 16 amino acids. The germline CDR1 and CDR2 sequences are LNHDA and SQIVND (reference sequence). CDR3 coding DNA: TGTGCCAGTAGTATAATCGTCGGGTTAGCGGGAGTACAGCAGTTCTTC. It yields the protein CASSIIVGLAGVQQFF.

This clonotype was seen a handful of times. The chain couples TRBV5-1 to TRBJ2-1; no firm D call. Germline-derived CDR1 and CDR2 are SGHRS and YFSETQ. The V gene lost 3 bases and the J gene lost 3 bases, with 7 bases spanning the gap. The CDR3 consists of 13 residues. CDR3 in amino acids: CASSSGDYNEQFF. CDR3 in DNA: TGCGCCAGCAGCTCGGGCGACTACAATGAGCAGTTCTTC.

V is TRBV5-1 and J is TRBJ2-5; D gene ambiguous. The CDR3 spans 13 residues. The V gene's germline CDR1 is SGHRS and CDR2 YFSETQ. V gave up 2 bases and J gave up 5 bases, with 10 bases separating them. In nucleotides, the CDR3 is TGCGCCAGCAGCTTCCTAATAGGCGAGACCCAGTACTTC. This sequence encodes CASSFLIGETQYF.

There are many counts of this clonotype. The rearrangement links TRBV9 to TRBJ1-3; 9 bases agree with TRBD1. There are 17 residues in the CDR3. Germline V gene data show CDR1 as SGDLS and CDR2 as YYNGEE. The ends lost 4 bases at V and 2 bases at J; junction bases unmatched: 10. The CDR3 DNA is TGTGCCAGCAGCCCCACCCAGGGGACAGGGACTGGAAACACCATATATTTT. Its translation is CASSPTQGTGTGNTIYF. The full variable domain, with the rest looked up from reference TRBV9 and TRBJ1-3, is DSGVTQTPKHLITATGQRVTLRCSPRSGDLSVYWYQQSLDQGLQFLIQYYNGEERAKGNILERFSAQQFPDLHSELNLSSLELGDSALYFCASSPTQGTGTGNTIYFGEGSWLTVV.

The chain links TRBV5-1 to TRBJ2-5; 9 positions match TRBD2. The CDR3 is made up of 16 amino acids. J was trimmed by 4 bases and V by 0 bases; bases with no gene match: 7. The germline V gene encodes CDR1 SGHRS and CDR2 YFSETQ. The CDR3 reads CASSLGGSGRAETQYF. The CDR3 bases are TGCGCCAGCAGCTTGGGGGGTAGCGGGAGAGCAGAGACCCAGTACTTC.

A few counts support this clonotype. The V gene is TRBV6-1, the J gene TRBJ2-7; 7 bases align to TRBD2. The germline CDR1 and CDR2 sequences are MNHNS and SASEGT. The V and J ends lost 4 bases and 4 bases, in that order; junction bases with no gene match: 10. The CDR3 spans 15 residues. Written as DNA, the CDR3 is TGTGCCAGCAGTGTGGAGCGGGGAGAGATGTACGAGCAGTACTTC. This sequence encodes CASSVERGEMYEQYF.